The 2 T cell receptor beta chains presented below share a single source sample, sequenced in a study of identical twins. TCRdb ran MiXCR on the 5' RACE reads and lists one entry per CDR3 protein. Among hundreds of thousands of distinct CDR3 sequences listed, approximately 20% were seen once. This sample was also put to use in a study of yellow fever vaccine responses in identical twins.

Sequenced sample: CD4+ T cells sorted from blood. Source of these receptors: a young woman in good health.

CDR3 coding DNA: TGTGCCAGCAGCCTAAAGGCGGACAGGAATGAGCAGTTCTTC. Translation: CASSLKADRNEQFF. This sequence joins TRBV7-6 and TRBJ2-1; 7 bases fit TRBD1. After removal of 5 bases from V and 7 bases from J, the junction contained 8 bases not matched to a gene. CDR1 is SGHVS and CDR2 is FNYEAQ in the germline V gene. This CDR3 has 14 residues.

This clonotype was seen a single time. The V call is TRBV12-3 or TRBV12-4, the J call TRBJ2-2; 10 bases map to TRBD1. V gave up 7 bases and J gave up 1 base; unmatched junction bases: 9. The CDR3 contains 17 residues. The CDR3 DNA follows: TGTGCCAGCAACCAGCCGGGACAGGGGTGGAACACCGGGGAGCTGTTTTTT. Its translation: CASNQPGQGWNTGELFF.